A selection of T cell receptor beta chains follows, all from one sample in a study of response to subunit inactivated influenza vaccine. TCRdb ran MiXCR on the RT-PCR reads and lists one entry per CDR3 protein. The data hold more than 500,000 distinct CDR3 sequences, with 11% observed a single time. The sample also formed part of further work on T cells expressing NK-cell markers.

The material was PBMCs from blood, obtained on the day of vaccination. These receptors originate from a man between 50 and 59 years old who received an inactivated influenza vaccine. Each CDR3 is given with its conserved first and last residue. A D gene is named only where the DNA matches it firmly. A row's size may be missing; if present it is once, few, many or a size class.

clone_size	v_call	d_call	j_call	cdr3_nt	cdr3_aa
-	TRBV2	-	TRBJ1-3	TGTGCCAGCAGTCCGGGGGGACCTAACTTCTCTGGAAACACCATATATTTT	CASSPGGPNFSGNTIYF
few	TRBV12-3/TRBV12-4	-	TRBJ1-1	TGTGCCAGCAGTTACACGAACACTGAAGCTTTCTTT	CASSYTNTEAFF
-	TRBV14	TRBD2	TRBJ2-7	TGTGCCAGCAGCCCCCCGGCGGGAGGATACGAGCAGTACTTC	CASSPPAGGYEQYF
-	TRBV20-1	-	TRBJ1-4	TGCAGTGCTAGAAAAGCTGGAGGGTTCGGCGAAAAACTGTTTTTT	CSARKAGGFGEKLFF
-	TRBV7-9	TRBD1	TRBJ2-6	TGTGCCAGCAGCACGGGACAGCTGAGCTCTGGGGCCAACGTCCTGACTTTC	CASSTGQLSSGANVLTF
-	TRBV20-1	-	TRBJ2-1	TGCAGTGCTAGAACCCCGGGCGACAATGAGCAGTTCTTC	CSARTPGDNEQFF
few	TRBV12-3/TRBV12-4	TRBD1	TRBJ1-2	TGTGCCAGCAGTCTCTCCGGGACAGGCTATGGCTACACCTTC	CASSLSGTGYGYTF
few	TRBV6-5	-	TRBJ2-1	TGTGCCAGCAGTTACTTGGGGGTCAATGAGCAGTTCTTC	CASSYLGVNEQFF
few	TRBV3-1	-	TRBJ2-7	TGTGCCAGCAGCCAGAGGGCAGGGGGGTGCCACGAGCAGTACTTC	CASSQRAGGCHEQYF
few	TRBV7-8	-	TRBJ2-5	TGTGCCAGCAGCAACCAACCAGGGACCCAAGAGACCCAGTACTTC	CASSNQPGTQETQYF
few	TRBV25-1	-	TRBJ1-3	TGTGCCAGCAGTGCATCCGGAGGCGGAAACACCATATATTTT	CASSASGGGNTIYF
-	TRBV6-2/TRBV6-3	-	TRBJ1-1	TGTGCCAGCAGTTACCCCGGACAGAATGAAGCTTTCTTT	CASSYPGQNEAFF
-	TRBV4-1	TRBD1	TRBJ1-5	TGCGCCAGCAGCCGAAACGCAGGGGGCGGTCAGCCCCAGCATTTT	CASSRNAGGGQPQHF
-	TRBV20-1	-	TRBJ1-5	TGCAGTGCTAGTAAAGGGCAGACCAATCAGCCCCAGCATTTT	CSASKGQTNQPQHF
many	TRBV10-3	TRBD1	TRBJ1-1	TGTGCCATCAGTGAGTCGAAAGCCCGGGACAGTGAAGCTTTCTTT	CAISESKARDSEAFF
-	TRBV15	-	TRBJ2-7	TGTGCCACCAGCAGAGATCGGGGCCCCAGCTACGAGCAGTACTTC	CATSRDRGPSYEQYF